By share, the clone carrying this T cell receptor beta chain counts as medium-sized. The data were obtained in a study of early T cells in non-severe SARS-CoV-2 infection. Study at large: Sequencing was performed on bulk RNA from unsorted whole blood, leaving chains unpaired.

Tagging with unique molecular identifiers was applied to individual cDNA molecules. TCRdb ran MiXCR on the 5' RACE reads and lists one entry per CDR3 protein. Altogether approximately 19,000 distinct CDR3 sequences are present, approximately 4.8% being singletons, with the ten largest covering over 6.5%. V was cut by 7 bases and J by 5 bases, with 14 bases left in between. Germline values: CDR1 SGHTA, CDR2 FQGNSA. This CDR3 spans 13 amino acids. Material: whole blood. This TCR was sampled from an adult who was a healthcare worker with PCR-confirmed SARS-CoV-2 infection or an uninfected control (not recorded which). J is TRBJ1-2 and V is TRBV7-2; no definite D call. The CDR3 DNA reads TGTGCCAGCACCCCAGACCGTAGATATGGCTACACCTTC. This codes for CASTPDRRYGYTF.